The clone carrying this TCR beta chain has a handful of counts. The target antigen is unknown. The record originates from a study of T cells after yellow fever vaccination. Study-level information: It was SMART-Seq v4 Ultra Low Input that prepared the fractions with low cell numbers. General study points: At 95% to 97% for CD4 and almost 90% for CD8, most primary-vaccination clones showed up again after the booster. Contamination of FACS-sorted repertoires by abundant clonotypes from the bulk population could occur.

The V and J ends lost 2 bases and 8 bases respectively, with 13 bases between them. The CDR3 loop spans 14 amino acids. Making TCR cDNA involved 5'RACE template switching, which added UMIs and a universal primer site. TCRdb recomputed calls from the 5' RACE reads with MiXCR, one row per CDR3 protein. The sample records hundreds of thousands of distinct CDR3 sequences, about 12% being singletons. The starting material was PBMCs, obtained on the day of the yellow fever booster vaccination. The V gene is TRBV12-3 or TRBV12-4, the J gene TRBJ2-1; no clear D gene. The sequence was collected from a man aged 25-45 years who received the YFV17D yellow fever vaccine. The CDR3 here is CASSLSPRRDEQFF. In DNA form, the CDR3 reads TGTGCCAGCAGTTTATCCCCCAGAAGGGATGAGCAGTTCTTC.